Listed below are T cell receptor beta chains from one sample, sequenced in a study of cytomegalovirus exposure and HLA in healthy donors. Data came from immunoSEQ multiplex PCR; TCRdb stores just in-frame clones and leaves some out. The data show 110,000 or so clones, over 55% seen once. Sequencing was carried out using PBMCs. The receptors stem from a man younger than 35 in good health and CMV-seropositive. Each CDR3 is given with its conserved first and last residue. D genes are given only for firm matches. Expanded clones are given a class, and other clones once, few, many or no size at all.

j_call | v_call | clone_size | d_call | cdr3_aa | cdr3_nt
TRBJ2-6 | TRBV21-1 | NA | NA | CASSKAWDRGPGANVLTF | TGTGCCAGCAGCAAAGCGTGGGACAGGGGGCCCGGGGCCAACGTCCTGACTTTC
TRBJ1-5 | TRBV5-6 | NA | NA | CASSLIGGNQPQHF | TGTGCCAGCAGCTTGATAGGGGGCAATCAGCCCCAGCATTTT
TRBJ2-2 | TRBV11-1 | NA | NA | CASSLTGGELFF | TGTGCCAGCAGCTTAACAGGCGGGGAGCTGTTTTTT
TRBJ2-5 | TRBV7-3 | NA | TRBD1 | CASSSTGYETQYF | TGTGCCAGCAGCTCGACAGGGTACGAGACCCAGTACTTC
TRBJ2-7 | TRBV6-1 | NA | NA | CASSEWGNYEQYF | TGTGCCAGCAGTGAATGGGGCAACTACGAGCAGTACTTC
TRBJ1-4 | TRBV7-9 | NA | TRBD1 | CASSPGQETNEKLFF | TGTGCCAGCAGCCCTGGACAGGAAACTAATGAAAAACTGTTTTTT
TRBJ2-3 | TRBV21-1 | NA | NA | CASGSGGASDTQYF | TGTGCCAGCGGTAGCGGGGGGGCATCAGATACGCAGTATTTT
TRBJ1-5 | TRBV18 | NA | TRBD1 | CASSQATGGDQPQHF | TGTGCCAGCTCACAAGCGACAGGGGGAGATCAGCCCCAGCATTTT
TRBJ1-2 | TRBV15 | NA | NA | CATSAETGGYGYTF | TGTGCCACCAGCGCCGAGACAGGCGGGTATGGCTACACCTTC
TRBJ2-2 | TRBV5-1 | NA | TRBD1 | CASSLFVGTGYPGELFF | TGCGCCAGCAGCTTGTTTGTGGGGACAGGGTACCCCGGGGAGCTGTTTTTT
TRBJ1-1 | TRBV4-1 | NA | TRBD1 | CASSQGAGGTEAFF | TGCGCCAGCAGCCAGGGAGCAGGGGGCACTGAAGCTTTCTTT
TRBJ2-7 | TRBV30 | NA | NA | CAWRSGSYEQYF | TGTGCCTGGAGATCGGGGTCCTACGAGCAGTACTTC
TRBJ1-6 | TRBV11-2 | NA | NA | CASSLSDSNSPLHF | TGTGCCAGCAGCTTGTCGGACAGCAATTCACCCCTCCACTTT
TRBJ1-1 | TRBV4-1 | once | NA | CASSQDSTGVGNTEAFF | TGCGCCAGCAGCCAAGACTCAACCGGGGTTGGGAACACTGAAGCTTTCTTT
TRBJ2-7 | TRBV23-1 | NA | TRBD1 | CASSHPYGTGPYEQYF | TGCGCCAGCAGTCACCCCTACGGGACAGGCCCCTACGAGCAGTACTTC
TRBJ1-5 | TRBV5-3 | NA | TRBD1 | CARSLIGTGCPGQPQHF | TGTGCCAGAAGCTTGATTGGGACAGGGTGTCCGGGGCAGCCCCAGCATTTT
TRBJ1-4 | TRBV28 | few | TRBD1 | CASSSGQGELFF | TGTGCCAGCAGTTCGGGACAGGGTGAACTGTTTTTT
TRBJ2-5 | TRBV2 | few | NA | CASTSSETQYF | TGTGCCAGCACTAGCTCAGAGACCCAGTACTTC
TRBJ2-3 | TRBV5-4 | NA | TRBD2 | CASSLAVGGTDTQYF | TGTGCCAGCAGCTTGGCGGTGGGGGGGACAGATACGCAGTATTTT
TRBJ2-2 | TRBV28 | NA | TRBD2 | CASSLTLSGGIGELFF | TGTGCCAGCAGTTTAACGCTCTCGGGGGGGATCGGGGAGCTGTTTTTT
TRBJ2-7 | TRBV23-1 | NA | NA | CASSQTHFTYEQYF | TGCGCCAGCAGTCAGACACATTTCACCTACGAGCAGTACTTC
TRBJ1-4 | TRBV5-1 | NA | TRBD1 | CASSSPGQPNEKLFF | TGCGCCAGCAGCTCACCGGGACAGCCTAATGAAAAACTGTTTTTT
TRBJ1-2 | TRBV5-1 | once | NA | CASSPLGQVGDGYTF | TGCGCCAGCAGCCCCTTGGGGCAGGTTGGTGATGGCTACACCTTC
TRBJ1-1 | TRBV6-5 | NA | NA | CASKGRGACEAFF | TGTGCCAGCAAGGGGCGAGGCGCCTGTGAAGCTTTCTTT
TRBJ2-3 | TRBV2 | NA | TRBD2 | CASSTGLGTDTQYF | TGTGCCAGCAGTACCGGACTAGGAACGGATACGCAGTATTTT
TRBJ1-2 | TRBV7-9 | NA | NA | CASSLDFPSSGGYGYTF | TGTGCCAGCAGCTTAGACTTCCCCTCGAGCGGGGGGTATGGCTACACCTTC
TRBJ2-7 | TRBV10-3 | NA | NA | CAISEVDFSYEQYF | TGTGCCATCAGTGAGGTTGACTTCTCCTACGAGCAGTACTTC
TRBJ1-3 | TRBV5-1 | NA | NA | CASSRFGGSSGNTIYF | TGCGCCAGCAGCCGCTTCGGCGGGAGCTCTGGAAACACCATATATTTT
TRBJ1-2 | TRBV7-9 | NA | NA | CASSLSSYGYTF | TGTGCCAGCAGCCTGAGTAGCTATGGCTACACCTTC
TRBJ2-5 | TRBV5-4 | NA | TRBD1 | CASRSGGEETQYF | TGTGCCAGCCGATCAGGGGGAGAGGAGACCCAGTACTTC
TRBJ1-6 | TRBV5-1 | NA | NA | CASSTTSTGSSYNSPLHF | TGCGCCAGCAGCACGACCTCCACTGGGAGCTCCTATAATTCACCCCTCCACTTT
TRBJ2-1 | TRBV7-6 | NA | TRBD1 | CASSSWGTEVGGQFF | TGTGCCAGCAGCTCATGGGGGACAGAAGTCGGTGGGCAGTTCTTC
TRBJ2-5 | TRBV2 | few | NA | CASSDIRGMGETQYF | TGTGCCAGCAGTGACATACGGGGGATGGGGGAGACCCAGTACTTC
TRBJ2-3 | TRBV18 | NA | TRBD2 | CASSLRWGSGDADTQYF | TGTGCCAGCTCACTAAGATGGGGTAGCGGGGATGCAGATACGCAGTATTTT
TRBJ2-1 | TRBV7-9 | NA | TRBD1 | CASSPRDRRDYNEQFF | TGTGCCAGCAGCCCCCGGGACAGGCGGGACTACAATGAGCAGTTCTTC
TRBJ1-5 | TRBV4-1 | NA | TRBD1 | CASSQGGTGEGQPQHF | TGCGCCAGCAGCCAAGGAGGGACAGGGGAGGGTCAGCCCCAGCATTTT
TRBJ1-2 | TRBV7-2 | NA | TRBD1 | CASSLDRGPANYGYTF | TGTGCCAGCAGCTTAGACAGGGGACCCGCTAACTATGGCTACACCTTC
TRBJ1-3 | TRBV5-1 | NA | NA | CASSLPTPGVGNTIYF | TGCGCCAGCAGCTTACCTACACCCGGGGTTGGAAACACCATATATTTT
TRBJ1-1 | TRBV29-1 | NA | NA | CSVDLTLERGAEAFF | TGCAGCGTGGACTTAACTTTGGAGCGGGGGGCTGAAGCTTTCTTT
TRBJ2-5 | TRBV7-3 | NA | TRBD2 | CASSLRGGVETQYF | TGTGCCAGCAGCTTACGCGGGGGGGTGGAGACCCAGTACTTC
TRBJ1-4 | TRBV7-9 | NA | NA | CASSLSFEKLFF | TGTGCCAGCAGCTTATCATTTGAAAAACTGTTTTTT
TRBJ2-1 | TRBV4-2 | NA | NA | CASSYEVSSYNEQFF | TGTGCCAGCAGCTACGAAGTGAGCTCCTACAATGAGCAGTTCTTC
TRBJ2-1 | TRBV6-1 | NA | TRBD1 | CASLTGGAPNEQFF | TGTGCCAGCTTGACAGGGGGCGCACCCAATGAGCAGTTCTTC
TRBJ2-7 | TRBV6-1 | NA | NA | CASSSLGLAPYEQYF | TGTGCCAGCAGTTCCTTGGGGCTGGCACCCTACGAGCAGTACTTC
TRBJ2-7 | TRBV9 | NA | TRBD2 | CASSVGGGTYEQYF | TGTGCCAGCAGCGTAGGGGGGGGAACCTACGAGCAGTACTTC
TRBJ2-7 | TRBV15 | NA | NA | CATSWSTAYEQYF | TGTGCCACCAGCTGGTCGACAGCCTACGAGCAGTACTTC
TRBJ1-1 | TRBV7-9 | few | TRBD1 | CASRKAGGQAEAFF | TGTGCCAGCAGGAAAGCAGGGGGCCAGGCTGAAGCTTTCTTT
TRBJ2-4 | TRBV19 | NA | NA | CASSIGIGDVAKNIQYF | TGTGCCAGTAGTATAGGTATCGGAGATGTAGCCAAAAACATTCAGTACTTC